The text below deals with one T cell receptor beta chain. This CDR3 comprises 14 residues. Germline V gives CDR1 MGHDK, CDR2 SYGVNS. The germline V and J ends were trimmed by 0 bases and 3 bases, with 8 bases remaining between them. Assay: immunoSEQ multiplex PCR; the TCRdb copy retains only in-frame clones and omits some. The data hold about 59,000 clones, with around 93% observed a single time. The data originate from a study of technical replicates of blood from several donors. Sequencing was carried out using PBMCs. The origin of this receptor is a human donor in good health. Some clones in this sample may be carry-over from other donors' samples. The rearrangement joins TRBV25-1 to TRBJ2-5, with D possibly being TRBD2 (5 bases). The CDR3 DNA reads TGTGCCAGCAGTGAATATCGGGATAAAGAGACCCAGTACTTC. Its translation is CASSEYRDKETQYF.